One sample yielded the 14 T cell receptor beta chains listed below, sequenced in a study of cytomegalovirus exposure and HLA in healthy donors. The PCR was carried out with 60 Vbeta primers and 13 Jbeta primers. Only in-frame clones appear in the TCRdb table, and some are missing; sequencing was by immunoSEQ multiplex PCR. The sample shows around 150,000 clones, approximately 80% of them seen only once. Sequencing was carried out using PBMCs. The origin of the receptors is a man aged 25 to 40 in good health and CMV-seronegative.

This chain joins TRBV9 and TRBJ2-5; 7 nucleotides match TRBD1. V gave up 3 bases and J gave up 7 bases; unmatched junction bases: 18. Germline V CDR1 and CDR2: SGDLS, YYNGEE. The CDR3 sequence is 17 residues long. This CDR3 reads CASSASSREGGSGTQYF. The DNA of the CDR3 is TGTGCCAGCAGCGCCTCGTCCAGGGAAGGGGGCTCTGGGACCCAGTACTTC.

V and J are TRBV30 and TRBJ2-3; 7 nucleotides align to TRBD2. The trim removed 4 bases at V and 0 bases at J, leaving 4 bases unmatched. The CDR3 runs 14 residues. The germline V gene encodes CDR1 GTSNPN and CDR2 SVGIG (reference sequence). For the CDR3, the DNA is TGTGCCTGGAAGAGCGGGACTAGCACAGATACGCAGTATTTT. As protein: CAWKSGTSTDTQYF. Variable domain in full (rest from reference TRBV30 and TRBJ2-3): SQTIHQWPATLVQPVGSPLSLECTVEGTSNPNLYWYRQAAGRGLQLLFYSVGIGQISSEVPQNLSASRPQDRQFILSSKKLLLSDSGFYLCAWKSGTSTDTQYFGPGTRLTVL.

This clone was seen a few times. V is TRBV11-2 and J is TRBJ2-7, with 16 bases lining up with TRBD2. The CDR3 extends over 16 amino acids. The junction had 3 bases not matched to a gene; V was cut back by 7 bases and J by 0 bases. The germline V gene encodes CDR1 SGHAT and CDR2 FQNNGV. CDR3 DNA: TGTGCCAGCATGGGACTAGCGGGAGGGCCCTCCTACGAGCAGTACTTC. Its translation: CASMGLAGGPSYEQYF.

The chain uses TRBV5-6 and TRBJ1-5; D gene uncertain. The CDR3 extends over 15 amino acids. Germline V gives CDR1 SGHDT, CDR2 YYEEEE. Trimming left V 7 bases short and J 0 bases short, with 14 bases between. CDR3 amino acids: CASQLMGHSNQPQHF. DNA of the CDR3: TGTGCCAGCCAGCTTATGGGCCATAGCAATCAGCCCCAGCATTTT.

The chain is built from TRBV11-2 and TRBJ2-1; perhaps TRBD1 as D (5 bases). Germline V gene lookup returns CDR1 SGHAT and CDR2 FQNNGV. The CDR3 has 14 amino acids. V was clipped by 0 bases and J by 9 bases, with 12 bases between them. In DNA form, the CDR3 reads TGTGCCAGCAGCTTAGACAGGGTCGGCGGTGAGCAGTTCTTC. Its protein is CASSLDRVGGEQFF. Based on the CDR3 plus reference TRBV11-2 and TRBJ2-1, the full variable domain is EAGVAQSPRYKIIEKRQSVAFWCNPISGHATLYWYQQILGQGPKLLIQFQNNGVVDDSQLPKDRFSAERLKGVDSTLKIQPAKLEDSAVYLCASSLDRVGGEQFFGPGTRLTVL.

This clone came up once. DNA for the CDR3: TGTGCCAGCAGTGAGACTAGCGGGAGTAGTGATGAGCAGTTCTTC. Its translation is CASSETSGSSDEQFF. The V call is TRBV6-4, the J call TRBJ2-1, with TRBD2 matching 12 bases. The CDR3 extends over 15 amino acids. Looked up from germline, CDR1 is MRHNA and CDR2 is SNTAGT. J gave up 8 bases and V 3 bases, and 5 bases lay outside the gene matches.

The rearrangement uses TRBV11-2 and TRBJ1-4; D may be TRBD1 (6 bases). Trimming left V 4 bases short and J 7 bases short, with 19 bases between. Germline CDR1 and CDR2: SGHAT and FQNNGV. This CDR3 spans 16 amino acids. As DNA, the CDR3 is TGTGCCAGCAGCTCCAGGGGTCCGGTGGTTCGTGAAAAACTGTTTTTT. This encodes CASSSRGPVVREKLFF.

The chain links TRBV7-9 to TRBJ2-2; 9 bases are a match to TRBD2. V dropped 3 bases and J dropped 6; count of bases not matched to a gene: 5. This CDR3 region has 15 residues. From germline, CDR1 is SEHNR and CDR2 FQNEAQ (reference sequence). CDR3 bases: TGTGCCAGCAGCTTGTTAGCGGGAGCGGCCGGGGAGCTGTTTTTT. Protein sequence: CASSLLAGAAGELFF.

The sample holds a few counts of this clone. The chain combines TRBV5-1 with TRBJ1-2; possibly TRBD1 for D (5 bases). Trimming removed 0 bases from V and 3 bases from J, with 9 bases in between. The CDR3 extends over 14 amino acids. Per germline, CDR1 SGHRS and CDR2 YFSETQ. CDR3 bases: TGCGCCAGCAGCTTGGAAGCCAGGGACTATGGCTACACCTTC. It encodes CASSLEARDYGYTF.

The rearrangement links TRBV5-1 to TRBJ2-1, with TRBD2 matching over 15 bases. The CDR3 consists of 17 residues. Germline V gene data show CDR1 as SGHRS and CDR2 as YFSETQ. Trimming at V came to 1 base and at J to 7 bases, leaving 6 bases not matched to a gene. The CDR3 DNA follows: TGCGCCAGCAGCTTGTATAAGGGGACTAGCGGGAGGAATGAGCAGTTCTTC. Its protein is CASSLYKGTSGRNEQFF.

This clone was counted only a few times. The chain combines TRBV10-1 with TRBJ2-1; possibly TRBD1 for D (6 bases). Trimming took off 5 bases at V and 9 bases at J, with 14 bases between the two ends. The CDR3 is 13 amino acids. Germline V gene lookup returns CDR1 WNHNN and CDR2 SYGVQD (reference sequence). CDR3 residues: CASSIRQDGEQFF. The CDR3 nucleotides read TGCGCCAGCAGTATTCGACAGGACGGTGAGCAGTTCTTC.

V usage is TRBV27 and J usage is TRBJ2-7; 9 nucleotides agree with TRBD1. Germline CDR1 is MNHEY and CDR2 is SMNVEV (reference sequence). V lost 5 bases to trimming and J lost 3 bases; unmatched junction nucleotides: 5. The CDR3 is made up of 14 amino acids. Here the CDR3 DNA reads TGTGCCAGCAGTGCCGGGACAGGGCTCTACGAGCAGTACTTC. Encoded protein: CASSAGTGLYEQYF.

The rearrangement links TRBV5-1 to TRBJ2-3; TRBD1 agrees at 10 bases. This CDR3 contains 16 residues. J lost 7 bases, V lost 0 bases, and 8 bases had no gene match. Germline V gives CDR1 SGHRS, CDR2 YFSETQ. The CDR3 protein is CASSLGSGQGFNTQYF. The CDR3 region has the DNA TGCGCCAGCAGCTTGGGGTCGGGACAGGGGTTCAATACGCAGTATTTT.

The chain recombines TRBV4-2 with TRBJ1-5; possibly TRBD1 for D (5 bases). Trimming stripped 1 base from V and 5 bases from J, with 12 bases between. The CDR3 length is 15 residues. CDR1 is LGHNA, CDR2 YNFKEQ, per germline. This CDR3 is CASSQVGAQDQPQHF. The CDR3 region has the DNA TGTGCCAGCAGCCAAGTAGGGGCGCAGGATCAGCCCCAGCATTTT.